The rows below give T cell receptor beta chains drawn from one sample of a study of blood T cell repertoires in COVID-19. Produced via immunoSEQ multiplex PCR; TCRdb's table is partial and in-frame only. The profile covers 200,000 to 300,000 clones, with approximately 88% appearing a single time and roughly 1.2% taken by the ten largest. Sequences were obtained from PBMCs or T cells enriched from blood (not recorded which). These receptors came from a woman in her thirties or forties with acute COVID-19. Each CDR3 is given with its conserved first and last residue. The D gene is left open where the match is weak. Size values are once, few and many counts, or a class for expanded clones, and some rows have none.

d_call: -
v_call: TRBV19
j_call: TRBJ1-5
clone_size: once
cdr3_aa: CASSIDYRHNQPQHF
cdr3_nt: TGTGCCAGTAGTATTGATTACAGGCACAATCAGCCCCAGCATTTT

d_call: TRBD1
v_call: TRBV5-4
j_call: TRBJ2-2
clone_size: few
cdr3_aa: CASSFVLGGLSTGELFF
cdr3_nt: TGTGCCAGCAGCTTTGTATTAGGGGGCCTATCCACCGGGGAGCTGTTTTTT

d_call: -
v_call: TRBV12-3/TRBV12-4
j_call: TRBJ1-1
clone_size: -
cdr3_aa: CASSRTRNTEAFF
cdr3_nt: TGTGCCAGCAGCCGAACGAGGAACACTGAAGCTTTCTTT

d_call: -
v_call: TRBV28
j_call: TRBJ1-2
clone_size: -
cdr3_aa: CASSVLQGNYGYTF
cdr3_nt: TGTGCCAGCAGTGTTCTACAGGGAAACTATGGCTACACCTTC

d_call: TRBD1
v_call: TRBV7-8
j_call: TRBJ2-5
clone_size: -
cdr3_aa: CASSLATTGTGDGETQYF
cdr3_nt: TGTGCCAGCAGCTTAGCGACCACCGGGACAGGGGATGGAGAGACCCAGTACTTC

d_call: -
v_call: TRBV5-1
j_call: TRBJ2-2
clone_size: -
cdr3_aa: CASSLNPGNTGELFF
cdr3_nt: TGCGCCAGCAGCTTAAACCCGGGAAACACCGGGGAGCTGTTTTTT

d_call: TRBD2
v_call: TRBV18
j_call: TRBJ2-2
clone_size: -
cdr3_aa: CASSRATQTSGITGELFF
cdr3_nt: TGTGCCAGCTCTCGAGCGACGCAGACTAGCGGGATCACCGGGGAGCTGTTTTTT

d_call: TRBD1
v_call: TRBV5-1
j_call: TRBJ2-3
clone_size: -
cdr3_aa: CASSFSGQTTDTQYF
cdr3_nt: TGCGCCAGCAGCTTTTCGGGACAGACCACAGATACGCAGTATTTT

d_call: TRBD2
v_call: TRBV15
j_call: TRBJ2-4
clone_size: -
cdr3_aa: CATSRDGPGTSWNIQYF
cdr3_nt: TGTGCCACCAGCAGAGATGGGCCCGGGACTAGTTGGAACATTCAGTACTTC

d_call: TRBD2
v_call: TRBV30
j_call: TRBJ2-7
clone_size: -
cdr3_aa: CAWSLVREGEQYF
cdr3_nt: TGTGCCTGGAGTCTTGTGAGGGAGGGCGAGCAGTACTTC

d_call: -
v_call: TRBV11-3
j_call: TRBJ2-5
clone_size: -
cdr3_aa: CASNQGSETQYF
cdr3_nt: TGTGCCAGCAACCAGGGTTCCGAGACCCAGTACTTC

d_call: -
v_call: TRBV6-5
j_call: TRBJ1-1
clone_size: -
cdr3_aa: CASRGGISNTEAFF
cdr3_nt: TGTGCCAGCAGGGGAGGTATAAGTAACACTGAAGCTTTCTTT

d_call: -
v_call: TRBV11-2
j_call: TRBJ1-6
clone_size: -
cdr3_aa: CASSLETSGTPLHF
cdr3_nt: TGTGCCAGCAGCTTAGAAACTTCCGGGACACCCCTCCACTTT

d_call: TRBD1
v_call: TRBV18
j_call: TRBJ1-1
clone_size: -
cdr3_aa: CASSPLRTGGAGTEAFF
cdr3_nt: TGTGCCAGCTCACCCCTTCGGACAGGGGGCGCGGGGACTGAAGCTTTCTTT

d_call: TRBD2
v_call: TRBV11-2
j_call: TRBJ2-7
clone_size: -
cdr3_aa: CASSKRTSNEQYF
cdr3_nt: TGTGCCAGCAGCAAGAGGACTAGCAACGAGCAGTACTTC

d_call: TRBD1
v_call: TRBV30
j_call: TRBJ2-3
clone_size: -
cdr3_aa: CAFNDRVSFISTDTQYF
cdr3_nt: TGTGCCTTCAATGACAGGGTTTCCTTTATAAGCACAGATACGCAGTATTTT

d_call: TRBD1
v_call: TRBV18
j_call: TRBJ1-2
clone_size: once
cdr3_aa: CASSSGQETIFGYTF
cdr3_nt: TGTGCCAGCTCGTCGGGACAGGAGACTATATTTGGCTACACCTTC

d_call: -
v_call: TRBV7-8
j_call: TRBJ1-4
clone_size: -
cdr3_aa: CASSSPGRGKLFF
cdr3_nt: TGTGCCAGCAGCTCCCCTGGCAGGGGAAAACTGTTTTTT

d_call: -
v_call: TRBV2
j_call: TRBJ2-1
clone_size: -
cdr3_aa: CASTEGVGNEQFF
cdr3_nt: TGTGCCAGCACCGAAGGGGTGGGGAATGAGCAGTTCTTC

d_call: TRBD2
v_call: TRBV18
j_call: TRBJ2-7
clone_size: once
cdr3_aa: CASSPTSGEYEQYF
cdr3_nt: TGTGCCAGCTCACCAACCAGCGGGGAATACGAGCAGTACTTC

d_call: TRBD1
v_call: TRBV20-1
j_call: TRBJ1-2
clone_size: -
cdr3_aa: CSASQGDYGYTF
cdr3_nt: TGCAGTGCTAGTCAGGGGGACTATGGCTACACCTTC

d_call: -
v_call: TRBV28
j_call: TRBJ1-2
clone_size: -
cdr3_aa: CASSLQNYGYTF
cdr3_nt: TGTGCCAGCAGTTTACAAAACTATGGCTACACCTTC

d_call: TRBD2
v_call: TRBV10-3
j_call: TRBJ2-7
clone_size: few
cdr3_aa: CAISEATSGDQGQYF
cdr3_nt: TGTGCCATCAGTGAAGCGACTAGCGGGGACCAGGGGCAGTACTTC

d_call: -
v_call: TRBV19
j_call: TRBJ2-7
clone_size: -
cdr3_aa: CASSTPGLTYEQYF
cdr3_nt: TGTGCCAGTAGTACGCCGGGACTCACTTACGAGCAGTACTTC

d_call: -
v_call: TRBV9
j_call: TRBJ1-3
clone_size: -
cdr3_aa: CASSVSTGSGNTIYF
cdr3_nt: TGTGCCAGCAGCGTGTCGACGGGGTCTGGAAACACCATATATTTT

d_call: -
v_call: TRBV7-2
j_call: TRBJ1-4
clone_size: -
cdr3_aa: CASGRQSNEKLFF
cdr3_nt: TGTGCCAGCGGGAGGCAGAGTAATGAAAAACTGTTTTTT

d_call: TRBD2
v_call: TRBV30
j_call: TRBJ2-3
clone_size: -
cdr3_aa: CAAGLAGGVDTQYF
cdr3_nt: TGTGCTGCGGGACTAGCGGGAGGCGTAGATACGCAGTATTTT

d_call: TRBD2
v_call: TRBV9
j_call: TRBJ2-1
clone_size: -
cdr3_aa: CASSVAWGRTSGRGEQFF
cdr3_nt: TGTGCCAGCAGCGTAGCGTGGGGGAGGACTAGCGGGAGGGGTGAGCAGTTCTTC

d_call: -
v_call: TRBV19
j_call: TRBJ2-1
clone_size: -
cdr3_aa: CASSTLQDSYNEQFF
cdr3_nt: TGTGCCAGTAGTACCCTACAGGACTCCTACAATGAGCAGTTCTTC

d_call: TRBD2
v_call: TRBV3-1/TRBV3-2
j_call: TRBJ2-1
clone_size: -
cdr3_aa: CASSPPRGRVNEQFF
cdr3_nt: TGTGCCAGCAGCCCCCCACGCGGGAGAGTCAATGAGCAGTTCTTC

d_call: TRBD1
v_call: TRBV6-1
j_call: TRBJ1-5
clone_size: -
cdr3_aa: CASSEPGQGGNQPQHF
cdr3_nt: TGTGCCAGCAGTGAGCCGGGACAGGGGGGCAATCAGCCCCAGCATTTT

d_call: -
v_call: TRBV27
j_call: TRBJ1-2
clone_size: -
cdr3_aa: CASSLLSTREDGYTF
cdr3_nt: TGTGCCAGCAGTTTACTTTCGACCCGGGAGGATGGCTACACCTTC

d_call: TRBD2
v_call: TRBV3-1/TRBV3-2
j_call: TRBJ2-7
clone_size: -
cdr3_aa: CASSWRRASGRNEQYF
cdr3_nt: TGTGCCAGCAGCTGGCGAAGGGCTAGCGGGAGAAACGAGCAGTACTTC

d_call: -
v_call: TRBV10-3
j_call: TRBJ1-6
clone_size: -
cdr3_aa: CAAKDLGDSPLHF
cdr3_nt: TGTGCCGCAAAAGACCTGGGAGATTCACCCCTCCACTTT

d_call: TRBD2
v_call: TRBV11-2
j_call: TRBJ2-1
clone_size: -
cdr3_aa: CASSLREGGGYNEQFF
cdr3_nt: TGTGCCAGCAGCTTACGGGAGGGCGGAGGATACAATGAGCAGTTCTTC

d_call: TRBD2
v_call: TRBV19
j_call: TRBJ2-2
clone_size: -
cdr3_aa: CASQIAGISGGELFF
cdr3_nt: TGTGCCAGTCAAATAGCGGGAATATCTGGCGGGGAGCTGTTTTTT

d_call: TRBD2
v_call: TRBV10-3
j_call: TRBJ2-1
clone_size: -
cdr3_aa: CAISERGLVGDEQFF
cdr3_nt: TGTGCCATCAGTGAGCGGGGACTAGTTGGAGATGAGCAGTTCTTC

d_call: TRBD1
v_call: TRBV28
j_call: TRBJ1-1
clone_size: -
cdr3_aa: CATYRGGGRDTEAFF
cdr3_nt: TGTGCCACATACAGGGGGGGAGGTAGGGACACTGAAGCTTTCTTT

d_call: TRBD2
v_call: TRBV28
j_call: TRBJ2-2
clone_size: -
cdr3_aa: CASSLSGRGAGELFF
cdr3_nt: TGTGCCAGCAGCCTTAGCGGGAGGGGTGCCGGGGAGCTGTTTTTT

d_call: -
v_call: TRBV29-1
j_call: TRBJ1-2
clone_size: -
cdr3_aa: CSAAGATDYNYGYTF
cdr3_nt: TGCAGCGCCGCGGGGGCGACGGACTATAACTATGGCTACACCTTC

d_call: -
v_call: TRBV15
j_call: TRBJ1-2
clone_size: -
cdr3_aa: CATNQGSNYGYTF
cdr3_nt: TGTGCCACCAATCAGGGGTCAAACTATGGCTACACCTTC

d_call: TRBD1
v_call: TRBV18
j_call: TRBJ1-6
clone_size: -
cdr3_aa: CASSPEGTGDSPLHF
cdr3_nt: TGTGCCAGCTCACCAGAAGGGACAGGGGACTCACCCCTCCACTTT